This T cell receptor (beta chain) derives from a study of Ad26.COV2.S vaccination and SARS-CoV-2 variants. From germline, CDR1 is LNHDA and CDR2 SQIVND (reference sequence). This CDR3 has 14 amino acids. Trimming pared 10 bases from V and 5 bases from J, leaving 15 bases between. Study results and caveats: Among vaccine recipients, spike-specific TCR breadth exceeded that of placebo recipients.

The table came from immunoSEQ multiplex PCR; TCRdb's copy has only in-frame clones and leaves some out. This sample has about 330,000 clones; about nine tenths occur once, and the top ten carry about 5.4%. Points on this clone: Its specificity is unknown.

Treatment here: 15 to 20 received Ad26.COV2.S at low or high dose, single or two shots; several received placebo; per-sample allocation not given. After the first vaccine or placebo injection, samples were drawn on day 63. The J gene is TRBJ1-6, the V gene TRBV19, with D perhaps TRBD1 (5 bases). The input for sequencing was peripheral blood, taken in a trial of Ad26.COV2.S vaccine versus placebo. This TCR derives from a person between 18 and 60 years old who received the Ad26.COV2.S COVID-19 vaccine or a placebo. This chain's CDR3 is CATSISGDNSPLHF. CDR3 coding DNA: TGTGCCACCTCAATTTCGGGGGATAATTCACCCCTCCACTTT.